The 14 T cell receptor beta chains given below trace back to one sample, sequenced in a study of cytomegalovirus exposure and HLA in healthy donors. Method: immunoSEQ multiplex PCR; TCRdb's copy keeps in-frame clones and lacks some. The sample includes 250,000 to 350,000 clones, approximately 85% of them seen just once. The sample consisted of PBMCs. The receptors stem from a young man in good health and CMV-seronegative.

In DNA form, the CDR3 reads TGTGCCAGCAGCGATCAGGGCACTCTGGACGAGCAGTACTTC. Amino acids: CASSDQGTLDEQYF. The chain has TRBV6-5 and TRBJ2-7; D is perhaps TRBD1 (5 bases). Germline-derived CDR1 and CDR2 are MNHEY and SVGAGI. V lost 6 bases and J 5 bases, leaving 17 bases between the germline ends. The CDR3 has 14 amino acids.

The chain has TRBV5-5 and TRBJ2-1; the match to TRBD2 covers 14 bases. V shed 4 bases, J shed 7 bases, and the junction held 10 bases outside the gene matches. CDR3 length equals 17 residues. CDR1 and CDR2 (germline): SGHKS, YYEKEE (reference sequence). The CDR3 DNA is TGTGCCAGCAGCCGCGCCATGACTAGCGGGGGGGCGAATGAGCAGTTCTTC. Translated: CASSRAMTSGGANEQFF.

The genes are TRBV7-2 and TRBJ2-3; 7 bases align to TRBD2. This CDR3 contains 15 residues. Germline loops: CDR1 SGHTA, CDR2 FQGNSA. The J segment lost 0 bases and the V segment lost 5 bases, leaving 5 bases of the junction unmatched. The CDR3 DNA reads as TGTGCCAGCAGCGCCCGGGGGGTCAGCACAGATACGCAGTATTTT. Translated: CASSARGVSTDTQYF.

The V gene is TRBV14, the J gene TRBJ2-7; tentatively, D is TRBD1 (5 bases). This CDR3 has 13 residues. Trimming removed 4 bases at V and 4 bases at J, with 11 bases between. Germline lookup yields CDR1 SGHDN and CDR2 FVKESK. The DNA of the CDR3 is TGTGCCAGCAGCCGGTCGACAGCGTACGAGCAGTACTTC. It translates to CASSRSTAYEQYF.

The V and J genes are TRBV19 and TRBJ1-5; 8 bases map to TRBD1. Germline V gene data show CDR1 as LNHDA and CDR2 as SQIVND (reference sequence). V shed 4 bases and J 2 bases; nucleotides not matched to a gene: 7. This CDR3 contains 16 residues. CDR3 residues: CASSKSATGGNQPQHF. Written as DNA, the CDR3 is TGTGCCAGTAGTAAATCGGCGACAGGGGGCAATCAGCCCCAGCATTTT.

This clone was counted once. The chain uses TRBV28 and TRBJ2-5; 7 positions agree with TRBD1. Trimming at V came to 4 bases and at J to 7 bases, leaving 9 bases not matched to a gene. The CDR3 has 14 residues. Germline V gene lookup returns CDR1 MDHEN and CDR2 SYDVKM. The CDR3 sequence: CASSSLTGSATQYF. The CDR3 bases are TGTGCCAGCAGTTCACTGACAGGGTCGGCGACCCAGTACTTC.

This chain connects TRBV15 to TRBJ1-2; D is uncertain. Looked up from germline, CDR1 is LNHNV and CDR2 is YYDKDF (reference sequence). The CDR3 is 13 amino acids. Between the trimmed V and J ends, which lost 1 base and 8 bases, there was a span of 11 bases. CDR3 DNA sequence: TGTGCCACCAGCAGAGTTAACGGGAGGGGCTACACCTTC. Its protein is CATSRVNGRGYTF.

The rearrangement joins TRBV19 to TRBJ1-5; D is undetermined. CDR1 and CDR2 (germline): LNHDA, SQIVND (reference sequence). The V gene lost 5 bases and the J gene lost 14 bases, with 13 bases spanning the gap. The length of the CDR3 is 11 residues. The CDR3 DNA is TGTGCCAGTAGTTCTGACTCTTCCGAGCATTTT. It encodes CASSSDSSEHF.

This clone was counted a single time. The DNA of the CDR3 is TGTGCCAGCAGTTGGGGACAGGAGAACACCGGGGAGCTGTTTTTT. This gives the protein CASSWGQENTGELFF. This chain joins TRBV6-5 and TRBJ2-2; 8 positions agree with TRBD1. Germline values: CDR1 MNHEY, CDR2 SVGAGI. The CDR3 contains 15 residues. V shed 4 bases, J shed 1 base, and the junction held 2 bases outside the gene matches.

The V gene is TRBV4-3, the J gene TRBJ2-1; TRBD2 is a possible D gene (6 bases). CDR1 LGHNA and CDR2 YSLEER come from the germline V gene. Trimming pared 0 bases from V and 8 bases from J, leaving 20 bases between. This CDR3 is built from 17 residues. CDR3 bases: TGCGCCAGCAGCCAAGATCTGGGGGGATCCCTGCTTCATGAGCAGTTCTTC. Its translation: CASSQDLGGSLLHEQFF.

The V call is TRBV19, the J call TRBJ2-7; tentatively, D is TRBD1 (6 bases). Germline V CDR1 and CDR2: LNHDA, SQIVND (reference sequence). Trimming took off 6 bases at V and 3 bases at J, with 12 bases between the two ends. This CDR3 spans 13 amino acids. CDR3 amino acids: CASRDGQRYEQYF. CDR3 sequence (DNA): TGTGCCAGTAGGGACGGACAGCGCTACGAGCAGTACTTC.

This chain connects TRBV7-2 to TRBJ1-2; the D gene is possibly TRBD1 (5 bases). CDR1 and CDR2 from the germline V gene are SGHTA and FQGNSA. V lost 5 bases and J lost 0, with 10 bases in between. The CDR3 runs to 14 residues. The CDR3 sequence is CASSPQGANYGYTF. CDR3 in DNA: TGTGCCAGCAGCCCCCAGGGTGCTAACTATGGCTACACCTTC.

V usage is TRBV6-6 and J usage is TRBJ2-6; D remains unclear. V lost 0 bases and J 2 bases, leaving 8 bases between the germline ends. CDR3 length: 16 residues. In germline, CDR1 is MNHNY, CDR2 SVGAGI (reference sequence). CDR3 nucleotides: TGTGCCAGCAGTTACTCAACGACTCCTGGGGCCAACGTCCTGACTTTC. As protein: CASSYSTTPGANVLTF.

This clone was observed many times. The chain employs TRBV11-2 and TRBJ2-7; 10 bases align to TRBD1. From germline, CDR1 is SGHAT and CDR2 FQNNGV. CDR3 length: 14 residues. The V and J ends lost 6 bases and 2 bases, in that order; junction bases with no gene match: 4. In nucleotides, the CDR3 is TGTGCCAGCAGGGACAGGGGGGCGACCTACGAGCAGTACTTC. Residues: CASRDRGATYEQYF.